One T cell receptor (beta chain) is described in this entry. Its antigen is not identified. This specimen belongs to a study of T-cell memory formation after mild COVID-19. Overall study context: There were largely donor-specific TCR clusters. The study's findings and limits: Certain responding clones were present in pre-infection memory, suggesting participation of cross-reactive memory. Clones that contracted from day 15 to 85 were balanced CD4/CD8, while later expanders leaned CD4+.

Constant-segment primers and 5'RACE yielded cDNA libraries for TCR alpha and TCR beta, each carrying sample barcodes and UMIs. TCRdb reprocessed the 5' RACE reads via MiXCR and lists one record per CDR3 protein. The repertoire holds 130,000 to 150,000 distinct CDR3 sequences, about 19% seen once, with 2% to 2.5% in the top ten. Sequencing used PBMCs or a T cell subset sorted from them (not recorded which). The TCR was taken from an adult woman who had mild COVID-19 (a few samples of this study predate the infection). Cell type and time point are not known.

The CDR3 DNA reads TGCAGCGTTGATCAGGTCACGAGTAAGACCCAGTACTTC. Residues: CSVDQVTSKTQYF. The rearrangement joins TRBV29-1 to TRBJ2-5; D call uncertain. The germline V gene encodes CDR1 SQVTM and CDR2 ANQGSEA. The CDR3 extends over 13 amino acids. The ends were cut back, 3 bases at V and 6 bases at J, with 14 bases in the middle.